These T cell receptor beta chains were read from a single sample in a study of blood T cells in healthy people across ages. One entry per CDR3 protein results from TCRdb running MiXCR on the 5' RACE reads. The sample yields fewer than 2,000,000 distinct CDR3 sequences, 30% to 40% seen once. The sample comprised blood. The source is a human donor in good health. Both conserved end residues are part of each CDR3. D genes are given only for firm matches. Size is stated for part of the rows, as once, few or many counts, or as a class when the clone is expanded.

D	size	V	J	DNA	CDR3
-	-	TRBV6-5	TRBJ2-7	TGTGCCAGCCAAGCATATCGGGGTGGTTGGTACTTC	CASQAYRGGWYF
-	few	TRBV4-3	TRBJ2-3	TGCGCCAGCAGCCAAGGTTCAACGGGGGCCAACACAGATACGCAGTATTTT	CASSQGSTGANTDTQYF
-	many	TRBV12-3/TRBV12-4	TRBJ2-7	TGTGCCAGCAGTTTCTGGTCCTACGAGCAGTACTTC	CASSFWSYEQYF
-	few	TRBV12-3/TRBV12-4	TRBJ2-1	TGTGCCAGCAGCTTCCTTAGTGGGATCGATGAGCAGTTCTTC	CASSFLSGIDEQFF
TRBD1	-	TRBV20-1	TRBJ1-2	TGCAGTGCTAGAGGGGCCCCCGGGACAGGGAGGGAAGATGGCTACACCTTC	CSARGAPGTGREDGYTF
TRBD1	-	TRBV4-1	TRBJ1-1	TGCGCCAGCAGCCAAGTCCCAGGGGGGTCTGAAGCTTTCTTT	CASSQVPGGSEAFF
-	few	TRBV6-4	TRBJ1-2	TGTGCCAGCAGTGACGCGTCAGGGTATGGCTACACCTTC	CASSDASGYGYTF
TRBD2	-	TRBV15	TRBJ2-7	TGTGCCACCAGCGGAGAGAGCGGGGAATCCTACGAGCAGTACTTC	CATSGESGESYEQYF
-	many	TRBV7-2	TRBJ2-5	TGTGCCAGCTCACTGGACAGTCTAGAGACCCAGTACTTC	CASSLDSLETQYF
TRBD2	-	TRBV12-3/TRBV12-4	TRBJ2-5	TGTGCCAGCAGCTCCGGGACTAGCGGGGACCAAGAGACCCAGTACTTC	CASSSGTSGDQETQYF
-	-	TRBV10-3	TRBJ2-2	TGTGCCATCGGCGGGGGCACTAGCGCCACCGGGGAGCTGTTTTTT	CAIGGGTSATGELFF
-	few	TRBV15	TRBJ2-5	TGTGCCACCAGCAGAGCTCCTCGGGAGACCCAGTACTTC	CATSRAPRETQYF
-	-	TRBV12-3/TRBV12-4	TRBJ1-2	TGTGCCAGCAGTTACAGGTTGAGTTATGGCTACACCTTC	CASSYRLSYGYTF
-	few	TRBV28	TRBJ2-7	TGTGCCAGCAGTTTGGGGGGACTCCTCACCTACGAGCAGTACTTC	CASSLGGLLTYEQYF
TRBD1	-	TRBV12-3/TRBV12-4	TRBJ2-5	TGTGCCAGCGACGACAGGGGAGGAGAGACCCAGTACTTC	CASDDRGGETQYF
-	-	TRBV6-2/TRBV6-3	TRBJ1-5	TGTGCCAGCAACTCGGGGACTCATCAGCCCCAGCATTTT	CASNSGTHQPQHF
-	few	TRBV6-5	TRBJ1-6	TGTGCCAGCAGTTTCAAGTGGGGGGAGACCTATAATTCACCCCTCCACTTT	CASSFKWGETYNSPLHF
-	-	TRBV5-6	TRBJ2-7	TGTGCCAGCAGCTTGTCAATACTAAGGACGGAGAGCTCCTACGAGCAGTACTTC	CASSLSILRTESSYEQYF
-	-	TRBV10-3	TRBJ2-1	TGTGCCATCAGTGACTCACTCAGGGCAGACAATGAGCAGTTCTTC	CAISDSLRADNEQFF
-	once	TRBV6-2/TRBV6-3	TRBJ1-5	TGTGCCAGCAGACACAGGAATCAGCCCCAGCATTTT	CASRHRNQPQHF
-	-	TRBV3-1	TRBJ2-7	TGTGCCAGCAGCCAATCCTCGGGGGTCCACTCCTACGAGCAGTACTTC	CASSQSSGVHSYEQYF
-	-	TRBV10-3	TRBJ1-4	TGTGCCATCAGTGAGTCGGAGGGCGGTGTGGGTGAAAAACTGTTTTTT	CAISESEGGVGEKLFF
-	few	TRBV25-1	TRBJ1-5	TGTGCCAGCCGCGAGGCAGGGTTTAATCAGCCCCAGCATTTT	CASREAGFNQPQHF
TRBD2	-	TRBV10-3	TRBJ2-7	TGTGCCATCAGCATAGCGGGGGCACTCTACGAGCAGTACTTC	CAISIAGALYEQYF
-	many	TRBV7-2	TRBJ2-5	TGTGCCAGCAGCTTAGTTCTGGCCCTAGGACAAGAGACCCAGTACTTC	CASSLVLALGQETQYF
-	few	TRBV9	TRBJ2-3	TGTGCCAGCAGCGAAAGCAGCACGCAGTATTTT	CASSESSTQYF
TRBD1	-	TRBV27	TRBJ2-7	TGTGCCAGCAATCACCGGGACAGGGTCTACGAGCAGTACTTC	CASNHRDRVYEQYF
-	-	TRBV20-1	TRBJ2-1	TGCAGTGCTAGCCCATCCGAGCAGTTCTTC	CSASPSEQFF
-	-	TRBV28	TRBJ2-5	TGTGCCAGCAGCTCGACTAACAACCAAGAGACCCAGTACTTC	CASSSTNNQETQYF
-	-	TRBV4-3	TRBJ2-3	TGCGCCAGCAGCCAAGATGTAGTAACAGATAGCACAGGTACGCAGTATTTT	CASSQDVVTDSTGTQYF
-	-	TRBV15	TRBJ1-2	TGTGCCACCAGCAGACAGGGGATCTATGGCTACACCTTC	CATSRQGIYGYTF
-	few	TRBV4-1	TRBJ1-1	TGTGCCAGCAGCCAGGAAGGAAGGAACACTGAAGCTTTCTTT	CASSQEGRNTEAFF
-	-	TRBV9	TRBJ1-3	TGTGCCAGCAGCGTAGAGGGTAGGGGTTTCTCTGGAAACACCATATATTTT	CASSVEGRGFSGNTIYF
-	few	TRBV10-2	TRBJ2-1	TGCGCCAGCAGTGGTGTGCGGGGGCGACGACACGGAAACAATGAGCAGTTCTTC	CASSGVRGRRHGNNEQFF
TRBD2	few	TRBV5-1	TRBJ2-1	TGCGCCAGCAGCTTAAGTAGCGGGGGGGCCGCACCCTACAATGAGCAGTTCTTC	CASSLSSGGAAPYNEQFF